This TCR beta chain stems from a study of shared clonotypes between healthy human individuals. This CDR3 comprises 14 residues. Trimming cost V 3 bases and J 10 bases, with 16 bases left between them. The germline V gene has CDR1 SNHLY and CDR2 FYNNEI. The assay was immunoSEQ multiplex PCR, and TCRdb's table has in-frame clones only and misses some. The sample shows roughly 490,000 clones, less than 80% of them seen only once. Sequenced sample: PBMCs. This receptor was obtained from a woman aged 40 to 49 in good health. Some clones in this sample may be carry-over from other donors' samples. The chain uses TRBV2 and TRBJ2-1; no definite D call. Here the CDR3 DNA reads TGTGCCAGCAGTGATCGCACTTCTCTGAGGGAGCAGTTCTTC. Translation gives CASSDRTSLREQFF.